A selection of T cell receptor beta chains follows, all from one sample in a study of blood T cell repertoires in COVID-19. Produced via immunoSEQ multiplex PCR; TCRdb's table is partial and in-frame only. This sample has roughly 200,000 clones; about 86% occur once, and the top ten carry under 5%. Sequenced: peripheral blood. These receptor sequences come from a man aged 45-60 years with active or convalescent COVID-19. Both conserved end residues are part of each CDR3. The order of the fields is D gene, clone size, V gene, J gene, CDR3 protein, CDR3 DNA. The D gene is left open where the match is weak. Rows may omit the clone size; those that give it use once, few, many or a size class.

>.|.|TRBV4-2|TRBJ1-1
CASSPRSRQAMNTEAFF
TGTGCCAGCAGCCCCCGAAGCCGACAGGCCATGAACACTGAAGCTTTCTTT
>TRBD2|.|TRBV5-1|TRBJ2-2
CASSSTLATGELFF
TGCGCCAGCAGCTCTACACTAGCGACCGGGGAGCTGTTTTTT
>.|.|TRBV7-2|TRBJ1-1
CASSLEIQAWAFF
TGTGCCAGCAGCTTAGAGATCCAGGCGTGGGCTTTCTTT
>.|.|TRBV18|TRBJ2-7
CASSSDSYEQYF
TGTGCCAGCTCATCAGACAGCTACGAGCAGTACTTC
>TRBD2|few|TRBV6-2/TRBV6-3|TRBJ2-1
CASSYSPAGGLYNEQFF
TGTGCCAGCAGTTACTCTCCCGCGGGGGGACTCTACAATGAGCAGTTCTTC
>TRBD2|.|TRBV3-1/TRBV3-2|TRBJ2-7
CASSRGLDYEQYF
TGTGCCAGCAGCCGAGGACTAGACTACGAGCAGTACTTC
>TRBD2|.|TRBV27|TRBJ2-2
CASSILAGHNTGELFF
TGTGCCAGCAGTATACTAGCGGGACACAACACCGGGGAGCTGTTTTTT
>TRBD1|.|TRBV7-2|TRBJ1-2
CASSLGPQGGGYTF
TGTGCCAGCAGCTTAGGTCCCCAGGGGGGTGGCTACACCTTC
>.|.|TRBV10-3|TRBJ1-4
CAISEGAGNNEKLFF
TGTGCCATCAGTGAAGGGGCGGGGAACAATGAAAAACTGTTTTTT
>.|few|TRBV11-2|TRBJ2-7
CASSLEAQYEQYF
TGTGCCAGCAGCTTAGAGGCACAGTACGAGCAGTACTTC
>.|.|TRBV28|TRBJ1-4
CASSSKAGSTNEKLFF
TGTGCCAGCAGTTCAAAAGCAGGGTCAACTAATGAAAAACTGTTTTTT
>.|once|TRBV6-4|TRBJ1-5
CASSGEYSNQPQHF
TGTGCCAGCAGTGGGGAGTATAGCAATCAGCCCCAGCATTTT
>.|.|TRBV27|TRBJ2-7
CASSLGTLSSEQYF
TGTGCCAGCAGTTTAGGGACTCTATCCTCCGAGCAGTACTTC
>TRBD1|.|TRBV30|TRBJ1-1
CAWRTGGMNTEAFF
TGTGCCTGGAGGACAGGGGGAATGAACACTGAAGCTTTCTTT
>TRBD2|.|TRBV19|TRBJ2-5
CASSMYGGRETQYF
TGTGCCAGTAGTATGTACGGGGGGAGAGAGACCCAGTACTTC
>TRBD2|.|TRBV27|TRBJ2-7
CASSLRYSGGYSYEQYF
TGTGCCAGCAGTTTAAGGTACAGCGGGGGGTATTCCTACGAGCAGTACTTC
>.|.|TRBV20-1|TRBJ2-7
CSANHAYEQYF
TGCAGTGCTAATCATGCCTACGAGCAGTACTTC
>TRBD1|.|TRBV2|TRBJ1-6
CASSAGQNSYNSPLHF
TGTGCCAGCAGTGCGGGACAGAACTCTTATAATTCACCCCTCCACTTT
>.|.|TRBV7-9|TRBJ2-5
CASSYDLGGQETQYF
TGTGCCAGCAGCTACGACTTGGGGGGGCAGGAGACCCAGTACTTC
>.|.|TRBV5-6|TRBJ2-7
CASSLLTLSGAYEQYF
TGTGCCAGCAGCTTGTTAACCCTGAGCGGAGCCTACGAGCAGTACTTC
>TRBD2|.|TRBV6-2/TRBV6-3|TRBJ2-2
CASSYSRRGYTGELFF
TGTGCCAGCAGTTACTCGAGGCGGGGGTACACCGGGGAGCTGTTTTTT
>.|once|TRBV9|TRBJ1-6
CASSVVGGPLHF
TGTGCCAGCAGCGTAGTGGGGGGTCCCCTCCACTTT
>TRBD2|few|TRBV20-1|TRBJ2-4
CSASGGGAVEDIQYF
TGCAGTGCTAGTGGCGGGGGGGCCGTTGAAGACATTCAGTACTTC
>.|.|TRBV6-5|TRBJ2-2
CASRSGGELFF
TGTGCCAGCAGATCAGGCGGGGAGCTGTTTTTT
>TRBD1|.|TRBV4-1|TRBJ1-2
CASSPDRGRALYGYTF
TGCGCCAGCAGCCCCGACAGGGGGCGAGCCCTCTATGGCTACACCTTC
>TRBD1|.|TRBV9|TRBJ2-6
CASSGAPGQLHSGANVLTF
TGTGCCAGCAGCGGCGCCCCGGGACAGCTCCACTCTGGGGCCAACGTCCTGACTTTC
>TRBD1|.|TRBV27|TRBJ2-3
CASSPRTGNTDTQYF
TGTGCCAGCAGTCCCCGGACAGGGAACACAGATACGCAGTATTTT